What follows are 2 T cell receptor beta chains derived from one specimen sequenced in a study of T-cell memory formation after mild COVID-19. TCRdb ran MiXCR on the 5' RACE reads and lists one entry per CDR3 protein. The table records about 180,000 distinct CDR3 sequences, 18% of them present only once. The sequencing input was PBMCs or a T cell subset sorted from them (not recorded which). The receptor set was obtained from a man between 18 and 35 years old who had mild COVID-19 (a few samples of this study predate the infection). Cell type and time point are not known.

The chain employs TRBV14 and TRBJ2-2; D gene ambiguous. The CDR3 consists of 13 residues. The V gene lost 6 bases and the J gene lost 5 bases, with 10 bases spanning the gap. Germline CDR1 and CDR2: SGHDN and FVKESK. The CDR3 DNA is TGTGCCAGCAGTCTCCTAGAGACCGGGGAGCTGTTTTTT. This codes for CASSLLETGELFF.

The CDR3 loop is CASSLQSGTGGTDTQYF. Written as DNA, the CDR3 is TGCGCCAGCAGCTTACAGTCCGGGACAGGGGGCACAGATACGCAGTATTTT. This chain uses TRBV5-1 with TRBJ2-3; TRBD1 agrees at 10 bases. The germline V gene has CDR1 SGHRS and CDR2 YFSETQ. V gave up 2 bases and J gave up 1 base; unmatched junction bases: 7. The CDR3 runs to 17 residues.